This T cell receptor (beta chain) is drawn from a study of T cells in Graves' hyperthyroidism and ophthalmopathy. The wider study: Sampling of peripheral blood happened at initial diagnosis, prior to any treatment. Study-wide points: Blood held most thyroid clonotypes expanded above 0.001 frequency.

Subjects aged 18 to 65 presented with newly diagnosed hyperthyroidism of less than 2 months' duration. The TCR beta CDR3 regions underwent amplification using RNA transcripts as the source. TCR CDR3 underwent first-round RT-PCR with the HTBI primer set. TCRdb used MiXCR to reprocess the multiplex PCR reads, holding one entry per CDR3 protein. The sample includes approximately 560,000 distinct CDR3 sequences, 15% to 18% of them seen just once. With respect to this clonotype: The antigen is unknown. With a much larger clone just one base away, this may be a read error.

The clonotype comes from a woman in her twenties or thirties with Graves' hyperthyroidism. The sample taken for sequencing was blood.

The CDR3 region is CASGHSSYNEQLF. CDR3 DNA sequence: TGTGCCAGCGGACATAGCTCCTACAATGAGCAGCTCTTC. The rearrangement uses TRBV27 and TRBJ2-1; weak D call: TRBD1 (5 bases). The length of the CDR3 is 13 residues. Germline assignment: CDR1 MNHEY and CDR2 SMNVEV (reference sequence).